These 5 T cell receptor beta chains share one sample of origin, sequenced in a study of blood T cell repertoires in COVID-19. TCRdb's copy holds only in-frame clones and misses some; the assay was immunoSEQ multiplex PCR. The sample has more than 400,000 clones, around 91% seen once. The sequenced sample was PBMCs or T cells enriched from blood (not recorded which). The source is a man in his late teens or twenties who had recovered from COVID-19.

This chain links TRBV3-1 (or the pseudogene TRBV3-2) with TRBJ1-6; 8 bases fit TRBD1. Germline CDR1 is LGHDT and CDR2 is YNNKEL (reference sequence). V was clipped by 4 bases and J by 7 bases; unmatched bases: 6. The CDR3 sequence is 15 residues long. In nucleotides, the CDR3 is TGTGCCAGCAGCCCGGGGACAGGCAGGAATTCACCCCTCCACTTT. Translated, it gives CASSPGTGRNSPLHF.

The chain recombines TRBV29-1 with TRBJ1-5; TRBD1 agrees at 8 bases. This CDR3 spans 14 amino acids. The V and J ends lost 6 bases and 2 bases, in that order; junction bases with no gene match: 6. Germline loops: CDR1 SQVTM, CDR2 ANQGSEA. The CDR3 region has the DNA TGCAGCGTCAGGACAGGGTTCGGCAATCAGCCCCAGCATTTT. This encodes CSVRTGFGNQPQHF.

The V call is TRBV2, the J call TRBJ2-6; D ambiguous. CDR3 length equals 15 residues. The V and J ends lost 7 bases and 5 bases respectively, with 15 bases between them. Germline CDR1 reads SNHLY; CDR2 reads FYNNEI. In DNA form, the CDR3 reads TGTGCCAGCACTAAAGAGACTTTGAGGGCCAACGTCCTGACTTTC. Translated, it gives CASTKETLRANVLTF.

The chain employs TRBV5-6 and TRBJ2-5; 8 bases match TRBD2. The CDR3 extends over 15 amino acids. The germline gives CDR1 SGHDT, CDR2 YYEEEE. Trimming removed 2 bases from V and 4 bases from J; junction bases left unmatched: 7. The CDR3 loop is CASSFEMAGGETQYF. The CDR3 DNA reads TGTGCCAGCAGCTTCGAAATGGCGGGAGGAGAGACCCAGTACTTC.

V gene TRBV14 combines with J gene TRBJ1-2; 8 bases map to TRBD1. Germline V gene sequence: CDR1 SGHDN, CDR2 FVKESK. The CDR3 contains 14 residues. V dropped 1 base and J dropped 8; count of bases not matched to a gene: 6. The CDR3 DNA reads TGTGCCAGCAGCCAAGTAGGGACAGGTTACGGCTACACCTTC. Translating it yields CASSQVGTGYGYTF.